This T cell receptor (beta chain) was sequenced for a study of blood T cell repertoires in COVID-19. Study overall: Nucleic acid was either cDNA or gDNA, and it came from T cells, B-cell-depleted T cells, or PBMCs.

In terms of age and location, participants ranged from roughly 18 to 95 years and lived in roughly 22 US areas. V lost 2 bases and J lost 7, with 9 bases in between. The CDR3 is 13 residues long. The data were produced by immunoSEQ multiplex PCR, yet TCRdb's version contains in-frame clones alone and is incomplete. Of about 190,000 clones in the sample, 70% to 80% were seen once. The chain joins TRBV12-3 or TRBV12-4 to TRBJ2-1; a weak D match, TRBD1 (5 bases). This clonotype originated in a woman aged 50 to 60 who had recovered from COVID-19. The sequencing sample was made of PBMCs or T cells enriched from blood (not recorded which). CDR3: CASSLSAGNEQFF. For the CDR3, the DNA is TGTGCCAGCAGTTTATCGGCAGGGAATGAGCAGTTCTTC.